This entry features one TCR beta chain sequence. The target antigen is unknown. The data were taken from a study of cytomegalovirus exposure and HLA in healthy donors. Study conclusions and caveats: More clonal expansion characterized HLA-associated TCR beta chains than equally common others in a later analysis. TCR beta chain V- and J-gene trimming was linked, in a later analysis, to a missense variant in DCLRE1C. In terms of immune exposure information, only CMV serostatus was available. Highly shared sequence variants in one cluster were likely a sequencing artifact.

The CDR3 consists of 17 residues. The ends lost 4 bases at V and 4 bases at J; junction bases unmatched: 13. CDR1 MNHEY and CDR2 SMNVEV come from the germline V gene (reference sequence). With 60 Vbeta and 13 Jbeta primers, the PCR was carried out. The protocol was immunoSEQ multiplex PCR, while the TCRdb copy is restricted to in-frame clones and leaves out a portion. The sample includes fewer than 100,000 clones, around 78% seen only once; the top ten take around 2.5%. The specimen was PBMCs. This TCR was recovered from a male donor in good health and CMV-seropositive. The chain has TRBV27 and TRBJ2-1; the match to TRBD1 covers 7 bases. In DNA form, the CDR3 reads TGTGCCAGCAGTTCTCCGGGACAGAGTATCGGATACAATGAGCAGTTCTTC. Protein product: CASSSPGQSIGYNEQFF.